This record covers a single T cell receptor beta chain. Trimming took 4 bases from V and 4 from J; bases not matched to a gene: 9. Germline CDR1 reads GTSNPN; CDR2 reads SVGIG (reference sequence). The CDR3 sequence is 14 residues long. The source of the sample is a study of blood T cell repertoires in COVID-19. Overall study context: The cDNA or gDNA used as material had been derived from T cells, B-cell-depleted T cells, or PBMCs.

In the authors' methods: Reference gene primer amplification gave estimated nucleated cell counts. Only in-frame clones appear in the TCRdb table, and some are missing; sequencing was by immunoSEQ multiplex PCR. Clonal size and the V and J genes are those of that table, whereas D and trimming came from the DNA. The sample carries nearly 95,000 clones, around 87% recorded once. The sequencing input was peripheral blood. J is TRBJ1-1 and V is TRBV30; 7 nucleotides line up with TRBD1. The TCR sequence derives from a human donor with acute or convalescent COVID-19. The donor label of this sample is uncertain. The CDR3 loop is CAWKHDRETTEAFF. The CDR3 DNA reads TGTGCCTGGAAACATGACAGGGAGACCACTGAAGCTTTCTTT.